This paragraph reports one TCR beta chain. The data originate from a study of blood T cell repertoires in COVID-19. About the study: Sites across the United States, Italy and Spain contributed samples from acute and convalescent COVID-19. The cDNA or gDNA used as material had been derived from T cells, B-cell-depleted T cells, or PBMCs.

Original analysis: Researchers report that nucleated cell counts were estimated from reference gene primer amplification. The table came from immunoSEQ multiplex PCR; TCRdb's copy has only in-frame clones and leaves some out. The V and J calls and the clone size are those of that table, but D and trimming were determined from the DNA. Of about 78,000 clones in the sample, about 89% are singletons; the top ten hold about 2.1%. The sequence was obtained from a woman in her sixties or seventies with acute or convalescent COVID-19. Sequencing was carried out using peripheral blood.

The CDR3 sequence: CASSLEHSYEQYF. For the CDR3, the DNA is TGTGCCAGCAGCTTGGAACACTCCTACGAGCAGTACTTC. The J gene is TRBJ2-7, the V gene TRBV5-6; D gene uncertain. Per the germline V gene, CDR1 is SGHDT and CDR2 is YYEEEE. The CDR3 is made up of 13 amino acids. V was pared by 0 bases and J by 0 bases, with 4 bases between.